This T cell receptor beta chain appears in the sequencing data of a study of cytotoxic CD8 clonotypes in ibrutinib-treated CLL. This CDR3 region has 16 residues. From germline, CDR1 is MNHNS and CDR2 SASEGT. Trimming removed 4 bases from V and 5 bases from J; junction bases left unmatched: 11. Assay used: immunoSEQ multiplex PCR; TCRdb lists only in-frame clones, some missing. The table records 90,000 to 100,000 clones, more than 75% of them present only once. The source was PBMCs, collected after 12 months of ibrutinib treatment. This rearrangement joins TRBV6-1 to TRBJ2-5, with 9 bases aligning to TRBD1. This TCR came from a human donor with chronic lymphocytic leukemia. The CDR3 bases are TGTGCCAGCAGTGTGGGGACAGGGCCCTCTTTGGAGACCCAGTACTTC. Its protein product is CASSVGTGPSLETQYF.